The T cell receptor beta chain described here comes from a study of T cells expressing NK-cell markers. Study-level background: Obtained from sorted CD3+CD56+NKG2C+, CD3+CD56+NKG2C- and CD3+CD56-NKG2C+ T cells were the TCR beta repertoires. General observations from the study: Each of roughly six donors carried dominant NKG2C+ clonotypes accounting for about 1.0-8% of CD8+ T cells.

Notes on this clonotype: Its antigen remains unidentified.

CDR1 and CDR2 (germline): SQVTM, ANQGSEA. CDR3 size: 18 residues. TCRdb reworked the 5' RACE reads into one entry per CDR3 protein, no DNA. The sample has around 7,400 distinct CDR3 sequences; the top ten hold less than 80%. Source material: blood T cells: a sorted CD56 or NKG2C T cell subset, CD4+ or CD8+ T cells, or bulk PBMC T cells (not recorded which). This chain connects TRBV29-1 to TRBJ2-2; TCRdb gives TRBD1 as the D gene, but with no DNA this cannot be confirmed. This receptor was taken from a man aged 18-75 years in good health. CDR3 region: CSVEAWRGTGGGTGELFF.